This entry is about one T cell receptor (beta chain). Germline CDR1 and CDR2: MRHNA and SNTAGT. The CDR3 length is 15 residues. With 3 bases removed from V and 2 bases from J, the gap between germline ends came to 14 bases. The repertoire was sequenced with immunoSEQ multiplex PCR; TCRdb's copy has only in-frame clones and lacks some. Among fewer than 120,000 clones listed, 80% to 95% were seen once. These data are taken from a study of T cell responses to AZD1222 COVID-19 vaccine. The chain recombines TRBV6-4 with TRBJ2-7; TRBD1 is a possible D gene (7 bases). Sequenced here: peripheral blood, sampled on day 0 of AZD1222 vaccination. The receptor was derived from an adult in good health. The CDR3 DNA follows: TGTGCCAGCAGTGAGGCCCCAGGGGGGACCTACGAGCAGTACTTC. It is translated as CASSEAPGGTYEQYF.